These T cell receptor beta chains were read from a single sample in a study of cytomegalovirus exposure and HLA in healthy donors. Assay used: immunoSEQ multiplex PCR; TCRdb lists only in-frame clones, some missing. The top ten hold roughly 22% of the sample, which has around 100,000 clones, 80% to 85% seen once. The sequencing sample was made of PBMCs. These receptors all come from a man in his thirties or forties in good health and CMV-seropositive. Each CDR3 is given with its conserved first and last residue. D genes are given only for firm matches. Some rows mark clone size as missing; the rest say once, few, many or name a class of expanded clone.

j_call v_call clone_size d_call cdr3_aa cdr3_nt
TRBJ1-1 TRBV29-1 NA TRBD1 CSAQWGTGGENTEAFF TGCAGCGCCCAATGGGGGACAGGGGGCGAAAACACTGAAGCTTTCTTT
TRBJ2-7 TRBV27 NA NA CASSLALHYEQYF TGTGCCAGCAGTTTAGCACTACACTACGAGCAGTACTTC
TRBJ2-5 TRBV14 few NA CASSNSGETQYF TGTGCCAGCAGCAACAGTGGGGAGACCCAGTACTTC
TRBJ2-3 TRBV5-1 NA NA CASGPLGEPSTDTQYF TGCGCCAGCGGACCGTTAGGGGAACCGAGCACAGATACGCAGTATTTT
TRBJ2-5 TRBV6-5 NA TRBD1 CASSRDRAQETQYF TGTGCCAGCAGCAGAGACAGGGCGCAAGAGACCCAGTACTTC
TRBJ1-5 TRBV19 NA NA CASSIQINQPQHF TGTGCCAGTAGTATTCAGATAAATCAGCCCCAGCATTTT
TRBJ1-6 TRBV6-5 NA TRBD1 CASNPDRGRSPLHF TGTGCCAGCAACCCAGACAGGGGACGCTCACCCCTCCACTTT
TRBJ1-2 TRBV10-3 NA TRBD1 CAISGVTGTGYTF TGTGCCATCAGTGGGGTGACAGGGACCGGCTACACCTTC
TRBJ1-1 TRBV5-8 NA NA CASSLGLVGTEAFF TGTGCCAGCAGCTTGGGTCTCGTCGGCACTGAAGCTTTCTTT
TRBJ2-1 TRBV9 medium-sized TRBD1 CASSTEDRYNEQFF TGTGCCAGCAGCACAGAGGACAGGTACAATGAGCAGTTCTTC
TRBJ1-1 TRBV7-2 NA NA CASSFDNGNTEAFF TGTGCCAGCAGCTTCGACAACGGAAACACTGAAGCTTTCTTT
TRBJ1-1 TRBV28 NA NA CASSLPSETEAFF TGTGCCAGCAGTTTACCATCGGAGACCGAAGCTTTCTTT
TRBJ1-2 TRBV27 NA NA CASSPQSRTNYGYTF TGTGCCAGCAGTCCTCAGTCCAGGACAAACTATGGCTACACCTTC
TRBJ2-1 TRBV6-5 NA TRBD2 CASGAGGYYNEQFF TGTGCCAGCGGGGCGGGAGGGTACTACAATGAGCAGTTCTTC
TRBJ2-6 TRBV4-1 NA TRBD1 CASSQMGQGYGANVLTF TGCGCCAGCAGCCAAATGGGACAGGGCTATGGGGCCAACGTCCTGACTTTC
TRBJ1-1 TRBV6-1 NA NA CASSDREGNTEAFF TGTGCCAGCAGTGATCGGGAGGGGAACACTGAAGCTTTCTTT
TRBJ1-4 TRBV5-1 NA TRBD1 CASSTGQGLTNEKLFF TGCGCCAGCAGCACGGGACAGGGGCTAACTAATGAAAAACTGTTTTTC
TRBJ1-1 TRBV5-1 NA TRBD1 CASSLVGTENTEAFF TGCGCCAGCAGCTTGGTAGGGACAGAAAACACTGAAGCTTTCTTT
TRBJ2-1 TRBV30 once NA CAWSVRRGLEQFF TGTGCCTGGAGTGTACGGCGGGGCCTAGAGCAGTTCTTC
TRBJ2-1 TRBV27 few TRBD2 CASSLFLRSPSGSRNEQFF TGTGCCAGCAGTTTATTTCTTAGGAGTCCTAGCGGGAGTCGGAATGAGCAGTTCTTC
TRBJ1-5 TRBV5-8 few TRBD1 CASSLEGASNQPQHF TGTGCCAGCAGCTTGGAGGGGGCAAGCAATCAGCCCCAGCATTTT
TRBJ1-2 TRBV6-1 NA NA CASRVGTFEGYTF TGTGCCAGCAGAGTCGGGACTTTTGAGGGCTACACCTTC
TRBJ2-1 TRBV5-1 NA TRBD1 CASSLQGDDYNEQFF TGCGCCAGCAGCTTACAGGGGGACGACTACAATGAGCAGTTCTTC
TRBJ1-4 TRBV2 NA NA CASSSPRGLSEKLFF TGTGCCAGCAGTTCCCCTAGAGGGTTGAGTGAAAAACTGTTTTTT
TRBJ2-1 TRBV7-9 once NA CAREGVANEQFF TGTGCCAGGGAGGGCGTTGCCAATGAGCAGTTCTTC
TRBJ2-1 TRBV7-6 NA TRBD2 CASSPRPGREGYNEQFF TGTGCCAGCAGCCCCCGACCAGGGCGGGAGGGATACAATGAGCAGTTCTTC
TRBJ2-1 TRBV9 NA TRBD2 CASSVEGSGGNEQFF TGTGCCAGCAGCGTAGAAGGGAGCGGGGGGAATGAGCAGTTCTTC
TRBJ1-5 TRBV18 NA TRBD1 CASSMDRATTQPQHF TGTGCCAGCTCAATGGACAGGGCGACGACGCAGCCCCAGCATTTT
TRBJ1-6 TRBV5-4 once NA CASTGQNNSPLHF TGTGCCAGCACGGGACAAAATAATTCACCCCTCCACTTT
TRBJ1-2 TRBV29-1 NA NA CSVREGDGYGYTF TGCAGCGTTCGGGAGGGGGATGGTTACGGCTACACCTTC
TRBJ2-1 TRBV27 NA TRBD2 CASSLLLADNEQFF TGTGCCAGCAGTTTATTACTAGCGGACAATGAGCAGTTCTTC
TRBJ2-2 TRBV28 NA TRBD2 CASSSPAGGPTGELFF TGTGCCAGCAGTTCGCCCGCGGGGGGGCCAACCGGGGAGCTGTTTTTT